Listed below are T cell receptor beta chains from one sample, sequenced in a study of cytomegalovirus exposure and HLA in healthy donors. Profiling relied on immunoSEQ multiplex PCR, and the TCRdb table lists in-frame clones only, not all of them. The table records around 100,000 clones, 82% of them present only once. The specimen sequenced was PBMCs. These TCRs come from a man younger than 45 in good health and CMV-seropositive. The conserved cysteine and the conserved F or W are not part of the CDR3 here. A D gene is named only where the DNA matches it firmly.

ASRDNSYEQY TRBV2 -
ASSQEEGGANYGYT TRBV4-2 -
ASSQSETSGRLSYEQY TRBV16 TRBD2
ASSLAGGREEAF TRBV5-1 -
ASSPTQGGEKLF TRBV6-5 TRBD1
ASSPGQGLLVYNEQF TRBV5-1 -
ASRSLAAYEQY TRBV27 -
AIRGGLVDEQF TRBV10-3 -
ASSLETATNEKLF TRBV11-1 -
ASSPDRIRNTIY TRBV11-2 -
ARGQGVGELF TRBV2 TRBD1
ASSLDSNTEAF TRBV5-1 -
ASSPGTGGSGEQY TRBV7-2 TRBD1
ASRPLAGGSTDTQY TRBV6-4 TRBD2
ASSSQGRAIPEAF TRBV27 -
ASSRDTSSSYNEQF TRBV5-5 -
ASSWGTPGTDTQY TRBV5-4 -
ASSNQGSRAGGPYNEQF TRBV5-1 TRBD2
ASSITGGTGNTIY TRBV5-6 TRBD1
ASSAGWTSGRVFYNEQF TRBV7-2 TRBD2
SDSGLAAYNEQF TRBV29-1 TRBD2
ASNEGLAYEQY TRBV16 -
ASSPPPETGIEQY TRBV18 -
ASSESKQTKGTQY TRBV10-2 -
SSRGQGAQPQH TRBV7-9 TRBD1
ASSPSGRAGELF TRBV28 TRBD2
ASSQDHGRSEQF TRBV4-1 -
ASSRTGTAVYNEQF TRBV2 -
ASSLVGGAKNIQY TRBV5-6 -
ASRSQGNQPQH TRBV6-1 -
ASSRDRGYEQY TRBV27 TRBD1
ASSRGEYPGNEQF TRBV19 -
ASTVSGSYNEQF TRBV28 TRBD2
ASSYATVNTEAF TRBV6-6 -
ATSRGFEQGQSQSSGNTIY TRBV15 -
ATRSTGNSYEQY TRBV6-1 -
ASSERANRGEQF TRBV25-1 TRBD1
ASVLLLNTGELF TRBV11-2 -
ASSPTTSGTGELF TRBV7-9 -
ASSPTGVGQETQY TRBV7-2 TRBD1
ASSFRGITEAF TRBV27 -
ASRSPGQGNQPQH TRBV28 TRBD1
ASQGARNEQF TRBV27 TRBD1
ASSLGNGPGEQY TRBV7-2 -
ASRRESNTEAF TRBV5-1 -
ASSRPTGAGETQY TRBV7-6 -
ASSLDRNNYGYT TRBV5-8 -
ASSLQGSYYGYT TRBV5-4 TRBD1
ASNRQGPNIQY TRBV28 TRBD1
ASSEAGNYNEQF TRBV6-4 TRBD2
ASSRDRTSRSYEQH TRBV14 TRBD2
ASSLGVAGAGQF TRBV11-3 TRBD2
ASSSWTGKTGNTIY TRBV28 TRBD1